This T cell receptor (beta chain) stems from a study of CD8 T cells in ankylosing spondylitis. V lost 6 bases, J lost 13 bases, and 21 bases lay in between. The CDR3 is 14 residues long. Broader study findings: Within matched ankylosing spondylitis synovial fluid, disease-linked clones were reportedly significantly enriched.

This clonotype was counted a few times. What it binds is not known. TCRdb re-called the 5' RACE reads through MiXCR, storing one row per CDR3 protein. The table records approximately 300,000 distinct CDR3 sequences, 20% of them present only once. The TCR was taken from a male donor with ankylosing spondylitis or in good health (not recorded which). Sequenced material: blood, either unsorted or a sorted T cell fraction (not recorded which). This chain uses TRBV12-3 or TRBV12-4 with TRBJ2-2, with D perhaps TRBD1 (5 bases). The DNA for the CDR3 is TGTGCCAGCAGGGCGACAGAGGCCCACCCCTGGCTGTTTTTT. It is translated as CASRATEAHPWLFF.